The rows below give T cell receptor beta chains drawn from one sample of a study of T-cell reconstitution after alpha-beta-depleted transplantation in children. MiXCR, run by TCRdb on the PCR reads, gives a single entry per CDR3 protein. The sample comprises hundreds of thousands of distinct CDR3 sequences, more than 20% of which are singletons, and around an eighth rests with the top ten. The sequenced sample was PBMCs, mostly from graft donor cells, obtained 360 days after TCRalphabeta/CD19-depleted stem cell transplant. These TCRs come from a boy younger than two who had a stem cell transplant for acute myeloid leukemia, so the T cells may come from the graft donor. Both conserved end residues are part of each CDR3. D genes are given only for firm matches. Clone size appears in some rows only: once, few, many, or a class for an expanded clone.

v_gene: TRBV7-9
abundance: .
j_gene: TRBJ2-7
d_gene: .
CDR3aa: CASSPRPGFYEQYF
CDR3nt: TGTGCCAGCAGCCCCCGCCCGGGGTTCTACGAGCAGTACTTC

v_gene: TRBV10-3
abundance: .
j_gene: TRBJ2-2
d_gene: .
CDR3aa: CAISGGSSLGRTGELFF
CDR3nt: TGTGCCATCAGCGGAGGGAGCAGCCTGGGAAGGACCGGGGAGCTGTTTTTT

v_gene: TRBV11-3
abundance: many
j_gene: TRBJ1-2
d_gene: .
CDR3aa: CASSPRGLVNYGYTF
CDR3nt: TGTGCCAGCAGCCCCCGGGGGCTCGTTAACTATGGCTACACCTTC

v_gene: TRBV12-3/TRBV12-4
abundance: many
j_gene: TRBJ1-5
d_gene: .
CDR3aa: CASSLRLHKPNQPQHF
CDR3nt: TGTGCCAGCAGCCTAAGGCTTCATAAACCCAATCAGCCCCAGCATTTT

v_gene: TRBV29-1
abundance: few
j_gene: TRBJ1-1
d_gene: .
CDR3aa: CSVLSQGIEAFF
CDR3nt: TGCAGCGTTTTATCGCAGGGCATTGAAGCTTTCTTT

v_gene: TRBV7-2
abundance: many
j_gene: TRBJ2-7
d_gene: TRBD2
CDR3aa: CASSLASGGAYEQYF
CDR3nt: TGTGCCAGCAGTTTAGCGAGCGGGGGGGCCTACGAGCAGTACTTC

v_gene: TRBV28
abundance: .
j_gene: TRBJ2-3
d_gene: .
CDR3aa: CASSPRGQSTDTQYF
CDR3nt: TGTGCCAGCAGCCCCCGAGGACAGAGCACAGATACGCAGTATTTT

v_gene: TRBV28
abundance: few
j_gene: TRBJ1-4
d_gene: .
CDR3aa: CASSTEEKLFF
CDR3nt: TGTGCCAGCAGTACAGAGGAAAAACTGTTTTTT

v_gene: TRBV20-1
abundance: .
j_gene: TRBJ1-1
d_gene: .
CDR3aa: CSAEVGGMNTEAFF
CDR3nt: TGCAGTGCGGAGGTCGGGGGGATGAACACTGAAGCTTTCTTT

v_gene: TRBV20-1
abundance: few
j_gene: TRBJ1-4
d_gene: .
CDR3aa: CSAGRDEKLFF
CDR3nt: TGCAGTGCCGGCCGGGATGAAAAACTGTTTTTT

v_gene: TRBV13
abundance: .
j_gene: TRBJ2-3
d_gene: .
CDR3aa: CASSSPGSTPQYF
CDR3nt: TGTGCCAGCAGCTCCCCCGGGTCTACCCCGCAGTATTTT

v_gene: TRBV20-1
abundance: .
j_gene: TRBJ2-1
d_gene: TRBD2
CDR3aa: CSANGGNWGGSNEQFF
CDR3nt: TGCAGTGCTAACGGGGGTAACTGGGGGGGTAGCAATGAGCAGTTCTTC

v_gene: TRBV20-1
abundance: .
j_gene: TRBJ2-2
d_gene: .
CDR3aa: CSARDSSRTNTGELFF
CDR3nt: TGCAGTGCTAGAGATTCCAGTCGAACGAACACCGGGGAGCTGTTTTTT

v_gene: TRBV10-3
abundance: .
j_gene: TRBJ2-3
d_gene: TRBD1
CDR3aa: CAICGTGLGVDTQYF
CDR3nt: TGTGCCATCTGTGGGACAGGGTTGGGAGTTGATACGCAGTATTTT

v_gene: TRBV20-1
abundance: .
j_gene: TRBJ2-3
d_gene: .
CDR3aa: CSARDSLTDTQYF
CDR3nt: TGCAGTGCTAGGGACTCACTTACAGATACGCAGTATTTT

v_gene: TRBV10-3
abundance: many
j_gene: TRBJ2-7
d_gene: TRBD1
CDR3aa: CAISSGTGNEQYF
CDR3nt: TGTGCCATCAGCTCCGGGACAGGGAACGAGCAGTACTTC

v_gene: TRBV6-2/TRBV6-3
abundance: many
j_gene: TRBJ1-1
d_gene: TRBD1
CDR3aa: CASSYSTGLNTEAFF
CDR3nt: TGTGCCAGCAGTTACTCGACAGGGTTGAACACTGAAGCTTTCTTT

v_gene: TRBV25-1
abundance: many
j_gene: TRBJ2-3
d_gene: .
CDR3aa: CASSAEGFSTDTQYF
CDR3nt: TGTGCCAGCAGTGCCGAGGGTTTTAGCACAGATACGCAGTATTTT

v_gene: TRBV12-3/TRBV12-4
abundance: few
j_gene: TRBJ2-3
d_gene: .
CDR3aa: CASSYTQSQYF
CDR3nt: TGTGCCAGCAGCTATACACAGAGTCAGTATTTT

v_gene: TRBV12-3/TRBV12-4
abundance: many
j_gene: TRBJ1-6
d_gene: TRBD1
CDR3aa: CASSSGQANSPLHF
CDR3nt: TGTGCCAGCAGTTCCGGACAGGCAAATTCACCCCTCCACTTT